Presented here are 9 T cell receptor beta chains from one specimen sequenced in a study of blood T cell repertoires in COVID-19. Generated by immunoSEQ multiplex PCR, the TCRdb table keeps only in-frame clones and is missing some. Of under 300,000 clones listed, approximately 85% were seen once; the top ten hold 0.8%. The sequenced sample was peripheral blood. The source of these receptors is a woman between 25 and 40 years old with acute or convalescent COVID-19.

This sequence joins TRBV30 and TRBJ2-7; D ambiguous. Germline CDR1 reads GTSNPN; CDR2 reads SVGIG (reference sequence). The CDR3 length is 13 residues. The V end lost 3 bases, the J end lost 0 bases, and 9 bases lay between the germline ends. The CDR3 nucleotides read TGTGCCTGGAGCAGTACAGACTCCTACGAGCAGTACTTC. As protein: CAWSSTDSYEQYF.

J is TRBJ2-2 and V is TRBV30; D may be TRBD1 (5 bases). The germline gives CDR1 GTSNPN, CDR2 SVGIG (reference sequence). This CDR3 contains 15 residues. V dropped 0 bases and J dropped 2 bases, with 10 bases sitting between them. CDR3 in DNA: TGTGCCTGGAGTGTAAGACAGATAAACACCGGGGAGCTGTTTTTT. Protein product: CAWSVRQINTGELFF.

The sample holds a few counts of this clone. The chain joins TRBV3-1 (or the pseudogene TRBV3-2) to TRBJ1-5; D is unresolved. The CDR3 is 15 residues long. Germline assignment: CDR1 LGHDT and CDR2 YNNKEL (reference sequence). V shed 4 bases and J shed 6 bases, with 16 bases lying between them. This chain's CDR3 is CASSLGRGWGQPQHF. The CDR3 nucleotides are TGTGCCAGCAGCCTGGGCCGCGGGTGGGGTCAGCCCCAGCATTTT.

This rearrangement joins TRBV5-4 to TRBJ2-3; D might be TRBD2 (5 bases). Germline lookup yields CDR1 SGHNT and CDR2 YYREEE (reference sequence). V was shortened by 0 bases and J by 2 bases, with 13 bases between the two germline ends. The CDR3 loop spans 16 amino acids. The CDR3 spells CASSLAAGGNTDTQYF. The CDR3 nucleotides are TGTGCCAGCAGCTTGGCTGCGGGTGGCAACACAGATACGCAGTATTTT. Full variable domain (rest looked up from reference TRBV5-4 and TRBJ2-3): ETGVTQSPTHLIKTRGQQVTLRCSSQSGHNTVSWYQQALGQGPQFIFQYYREEENGRGNFPPRFSGLQFPNYSSELNVNALELDDSALYLCASSLAAGGNTDTQYFGPGTRLTVL.

The chain has TRBV5-4 and TRBJ1-1; D not resolved. CDR1 is SGHNT, CDR2 YYREEE, per germline (reference sequence). Trimming left V 5 bases short and J 10 bases short, with 15 bases between. The CDR3 has 12 amino acids. The CDR3 coding sequence is TGTGCCAGCAGTTCCGGGGTGCGCGGAGCTTTCTTT. Its translation: CASSSGVRGAFF.

A single count supports this clone. J is TRBJ1-4 and V is TRBV6-6; 8 bases line up with TRBD1. The CDR3 totals 17 residues. Germline CDR1 MNHNY, CDR2 SVGAGI (reference sequence). V trimming: 5 bases; J trimming: 0 bases; junction bases outside the gene matches: 8. The CDR3 bases are TGTGCCAGCAGTCCGGGACAGGACAATGCAACTAATGAAAAACTGTTTTTT. It codes for CASSPGQDNATNEKLFF.

The chain employs TRBV28 and TRBJ1-5, with 8 positions matching TRBD1. Unmatched junction bases numbered 10, after V lost 6 bases and J lost 0 bases. The CDR3 totals 17 residues. Per the germline V gene, CDR1 is MDHEN and CDR2 is SYDVKM. The CDR3 loop is CASSAPMTGDSNQPQHF. In DNA form, the CDR3 reads TGTGCCAGCAGCGCACCAATGACAGGGGATAGCAATCAGCCCCAGCATTTT.

The rearrangement links TRBV19 to TRBJ2-7, with 10 bases lining up with TRBD1. Germline V gene sequence: CDR1 LNHDA, CDR2 SQIVND (reference sequence). CDR3 length: 15 amino acids. Trimming took 6 bases from V and 3 from J; bases not matched to a gene: 8. The CDR3 region is CASSTSGQGGYEQYF. The CDR3, as DNA: TGTGCCAGTAGCACCTCTGGACAGGGGGGCTACGAGCAGTACTTC.

V and J are TRBV5-6 and TRBJ1-4, with 8 nucleotides matching TRBD1. J lost 3 bases, V lost 4 bases, and 5 bases had no gene match. This CDR3 spans 15 amino acids. Germline assignment: CDR1 SGHDT and CDR2 YYEEEE. In nucleotides, the CDR3 is TGTGCCAGCAGCCCACAGGGGGTGGCTAATGAAAAACTGTTTTTT. It codes for CASSPQGVANEKLFF.